The rows below give T cell receptor beta chains drawn from one sample of a study of blood T cell repertoires in COVID-19. The assay was immunoSEQ multiplex PCR, and TCRdb's table has in-frame clones only and misses some. The sample shows about 440,000 clones, roughly 87% of them seen only once. Sequencing was done on a sample of PBMCs or T cells enriched from blood (not recorded which). The receptors stem from a woman aged 18-29 years with acute COVID-19. Both conserved end residues are part of each CDR3. Each record gives: J gene, V gene, D gene, clone size, CDR3 protein, CDR3 DNA. A D gene is named only where the DNA matches it firmly. The listing skips clone size in some rows; elsewhere it reads once, few, many or a size class.

>TRBJ2-5|TRBV7-9|NA|NA
CASREGETQYF
TGTGCCAGCAGAGAGGGAGAGACCCAGTACTTC
>TRBJ2-7|TRBV18|NA|NA
CASSPQGYLGYEQYF
TGTGCCAGCTCACCACAGGGGTATCTGGGCTACGAGCAGTACTTC
>TRBJ2-7|TRBV6-5|NA|NA
CASSFLAEQYF
TGTGCCAGCAGTTTCCTAGCGGAGCAGTACTTC
>TRBJ1-4|TRBV4-2|NA|NA
CASSQDGQGEKLFF
TGTGCCAGCAGCCAAGATGGGCAGGGGGAAAAACTGTTTTTT
>TRBJ1-2|TRBV6-5|NA|NA
CASTQTGANYGYTF
TGTGCCAGCACCCAAACTGGAGCTAACTATGGCTACACCTTC
>TRBJ2-5|TRBV6-1|NA|NA
CASSEALAQYF
TGTGCCAGCAGTGAAGCTCTTGCCCAGTACTTC
>TRBJ2-1|TRBV18|NA|NA
CASSPEALEQFF
TGTGCCAGCTCACCAGAAGCGTTAGAGCAGTTCTTC
>TRBJ2-1|TRBV4-1|NA|NA
CASSQDSGGYNEQFF
TGCGCCAGCAGCCAAGATTCCGGGGGTTACAATGAGCAGTTCTTC
>TRBJ2-7|TRBV6-5|NA|NA
CASRPNLRSADEQYF
TGTGCCAGCAGACCGAACCTGCGGAGTGCCGACGAGCAGTACTTC
>TRBJ1-3|TRBV5-1|NA|NA
CASGENPGNTIYF
TGCGCCAGCGGGGAGAACCCTGGAAACACCATATATTTT
>TRBJ2-3|TRBV7-7|TRBD2|NA
CASSISGGTTDTQYF
TGTGCTAGCAGTATTAGCGGGGGCACGACAGATACGCAGTATTTT
>TRBJ2-2|TRBV5-6|NA|NA
CASSLVRFTGELFF
TGTGCCAGCAGCTTGGTCAGATTCACCGGGGAGCTGTTTTTT
>TRBJ2-7|TRBV29-1|NA|NA
CSVAGQGSSYEQYF
TGCAGCGTGGCGGGTCAGGGGAGCTCCTACGAGCAGTACTTC
>TRBJ2-1|TRBV7-9|NA|NA
CASSSPGQGGDEQFF
TGTGCCAGCAGCTCCCCAGGGCAGGGTGGCGATGAGCAGTTCTTC
>TRBJ1-2|TRBV6-5|TRBD1|NA
CASRSGQGIGGYTF
TGTGCCAGCAGATCGGGACAGGGGATTGGGGGCTACACCTTC
>TRBJ1-2|TRBV15|TRBD1|NA
CATSREIQGKGYTF
TGTGCCACCAGCAGGGAAATACAGGGGAAGGGCTACACCTTC
>TRBJ2-1|TRBV19|TRBD2|NA
CASSIMTGGPNEQFF
TGTGCCAGTAGTATTATGACGGGAGGGCCAAATGAGCAGTTCTTC
>TRBJ1-4|TRBV29-1|TRBD1|NA
CSVGQGRGEKLFF
TGCAGCGTGGGACAGGGTCGAGGCGAAAAACTGTTTTTT
>TRBJ1-5|TRBV6-6|TRBD1|NA
CASSNPDRVDSPQHF
TGTGCCAGCAGCAACCCGGACAGGGTGGATTCGCCCCAGCATTTT
>TRBJ2-2|TRBV19|NA|NA
CASLSGRITGELFF
TGTGCCAGTCTCTCGGGTCGCATCACCGGGGAGCTGTTTTTT
>TRBJ1-5|TRBV2|NA|few
CASSEVPGGGQPQHF
TGTGCCAGCAGTGAAGTTCCGGGGGGCGGTCAGCCCCAGCATTTT
>TRBJ2-1|TRBV19|TRBD2|NA
CASSLSPGLEYYNEQFF
TGTGCCAGTAGTCTTTCCCCGGGACTAGAATACTACAATGAGCAGTTCTTC
>TRBJ2-3|TRBV11-2|TRBD2|NA
CASSQPRAGGITDTQYF
TGTGCCAGCAGCCAACCCCGAGCGGGGGGGATCACAGATACGCAGTATTTT
>TRBJ2-7|TRBV19|TRBD1|NA
CASSIEQGAQNEQYF
TGTGCCAGTAGTATAGAACAGGGGGCGCAGAACGAGCAGTACTTC
>TRBJ2-3|TRBV4-1|TRBD2|NA
CASSQEGSGRRVTDTQYF
TGCGCCAGCAGCCAAGAAGGGAGCGGGAGGAGAGTAACAGATACGCAGTATTTT
>TRBJ1-3|TRBV7-9|NA|NA
CASSPGRIRGTIYF
TGTGCCAGCAGCCCCGGACGGATCCGGGGCACCATATATTTT
>TRBJ2-1|TRBV7-2|NA|NA
CASAGLLYNEQFF
TGTGCCAGCGCGGGACTCCTCTACAATGAGCAGTTCTTC
>TRBJ1-3|TRBV6-5|NA|NA
CASSYGGSSGNTIYF
TGTGCCAGCAGTTACGGCGGCAGCTCTGGAAACACCATATATTTT
>TRBJ1-4|TRBV5-1|NA|few
CASSHDRKSRLFF
TGCGCCAGCAGCCACGACAGAAAGAGTCGACTGTTTTTT
>TRBJ1-1|TRBV18|TRBD1|NA
CASSPPEGGTNTEAFF
TGTGCCAGCTCACCACCGGAAGGGGGCACAAACACTGAAGCTTTCTTT
>TRBJ1-2|TRBV5-3|TRBD1|NA
CARSLDRTGRIYGYTF
TGTGCCAGAAGCTTGGATCGGACAGGGAGAATCTATGGCTACACCTTC
>TRBJ1-5|TRBV30|NA|NA
CAWSLGGNQPQHF
TGTGCCTGGAGTTTAGGGGGAAATCAGCCCCAGCATTTT
>TRBJ2-2|TRBV7-2|TRBD1|NA
CASSFPGQGIPLRAGELFF
TGTGCCAGCAGCTTTCCGGGACAGGGAATCCCCTTGAGGGCCGGGGAGCTGTTTTTT
>TRBJ1-4|TRBV10-3|NA|few
CAIGRENEKLFF
TGTGCCATAGGCAGGGAAAATGAAAAACTGTTTTTT
>TRBJ1-2|TRBV11-2|NA|NA
CASSLWSSENYGYTF
TGTGCCAGCAGCTTATGGAGTTCGGAAAACTATGGCTACACCTTC
>TRBJ1-3|TRBV7-9|NA|few
CASSSPWGAGNTIYF
TGTGCCAGCAGCTCCCCGTGGGGGGCTGGAAACACCATATATTTT
>TRBJ1-3|TRBV7-2|NA|NA
CASSLGSSGNTIYF
TGTGCCAGCAGCTTAGGCAGCTCTGGAAACACCATATATTTT
>TRBJ1-6|TRBV7-2|TRBD1|NA
CASSWPGQGGFNSPLHF
TGTGCCAGCAGCTGGCCGGGACAGGGGGGTTTTAATTCACCCCTCCACTTT
>TRBJ1-3|TRBV3-1/TRBV3-2|NA|NA
CASSQVAREGGNTIYF
TGTGCCAGCAGCCAAGTCGCCAGGGAGGGTGGAAACACCATATATTTT
>TRBJ1-2|TRBV7-2|NA|NA
CASSLDGNYGYTF
TGTGCCAGCAGCTTAGACGGTAACTATGGCTACACCTTC
>TRBJ2-1|TRBV3-1/TRBV3-2|TRBD2|NA
CASSQGGSGSAWGEQFF
TGTGCCAGCAGCCAAGGGGGGAGCGGGAGCGCCTGGGGTGAGCAGTTCTTC
>TRBJ2-4|TRBV6-2/TRBV6-3|TRBD1|NA
CASSRVSRQGGSKNIQYF
TGTGCCAGCAGCCGTGTTTCCCGACAGGGTGGATCCAAAAACATTCAGTACTTC
>TRBJ2-7|TRBV6-5|NA|NA
CASWRAETYEQYF
TGTGCCAGCTGGAGGGCTGAAACCTACGAGCAGTACTTC
>TRBJ1-6|TRBV6-5|NA|NA
CASSYSNAGSPLHF
TGTGCCAGCAGTTACTCGAATGCGGGATCACCCCTCCACTTT
>TRBJ2-1|TRBV2|TRBD2|NA
CASSELAGNYNEQFF
TGTGCCAGCAGTGAACTAGCGGGCAATTACAATGAGCAGTTCTTC
>TRBJ2-2|TRBV9|NA|once
CASSVELAIGELFF
TGTGCCAGCAGCGTAGAGCTAGCGATCGGGGAGCTGTTTTTT
>TRBJ1-1|TRBV14|TRBD1|NA
CASRRQGRTEAFF
TGTGCCAGCAGAAGACAGGGGAGGACTGAAGCTTTCTTT
>TRBJ2-1|TRBV29-1|NA|NA
CSVEVRDSYNEQFF
TGCAGCGTTGAAGTCAGGGACTCCTACAATGAGCAGTTCTTC
>TRBJ1-2|TRBV28|NA|NA
CASTKRQGIRVIYGYTF
TGTGCCAGCACCAAACGCCAGGGAATCAGGGTCATCTATGGCTACACCTTC
>TRBJ1-2|TRBV6-2/TRBV6-3|NA|NA
CASSQQDYGYTF
TGTGCCAGCAGTCAACAGGATTATGGCTACACCTTC
>TRBJ1-2|TRBV6-1|NA|NA
CASSEVVVGQDYGYTF
TGTGCCAGCAGTGAAGTGGTGGTGGGACAAGACTATGGCTACACCTTC
>TRBJ1-4|TRBV19|NA|NA
CASSITGGDEKLFF
TGTGCCAGTAGTATAACCGGGGGAGATGAAAAACTGTTTTTT
>TRBJ1-2|TRBV27|TRBD1|NA
CASSLTGGGYTF
TGTGCCAGCAGTCTCACAGGGGGAGGCTACACCTTC